The entry below gives a single TCR beta chain sequence along with its context. The data belong to a study of radiation and T cells in renal cell carcinoma. Study-wide background: Nephrectomy followed 15 Gy stereotactic body radiation by 4 weeks.

The time point is: blood 2 weeks post-SBRT. Treatment reported: 15 Gy SBRT to primary tumor, nephrectomy 4 weeks later. The protocol was immunoSEQ multiplex PCR, while the TCRdb copy is restricted to in-frame clones and leaves out a portion. The table lists fewer than 150,000 clones, around 89% of them singletons. The CDR3 consists of 16 residues. The ends were cut back, 3 bases at V and 10 bases at J, with 19 bases in the middle. Germline assignment: CDR1 MGHRA and CDR2 YSYEKL. The sample consisted of blood, taken from a patient whose treatment included radiotherapy and nephrectomy. This sequence originates from a woman in her 70s with renal cell carcinoma. The V and J genes are TRBV4-1 and TRBJ1-6; weak D call: TRBD1 (6 bases). This chain's CDR3 is CASSQAFAGAISPLHF. The CDR3 DNA reads as TGCGCCAGCAGCCAGGCCTTTGCAGGGGCTATCTCACCCCTCCACTTT.